Included here is one T cell receptor (beta chain) sequence, with context. Its specificity is unknown. The repertoire was sequenced with immunoSEQ multiplex PCR; TCRdb's copy has only in-frame clones and lacks some. This table has about 110,000 clones, 70% to 90% appearing once. CDR3 length equals 16 residues. The trim removed 0 bases at V and 6 bases at J, leaving 5 bases unmatched. Germline lookup yields CDR1 SGHNT and CDR2 YYREEE (reference sequence). This record comes from a study of T cell responses to AZD1222 COVID-19 vaccine. Whole-study findings and limits: An increase in Spike-specific TCR breadth and depth was observed after two AZD1222 doses.

The starting material was peripheral blood, obtained on day 0 of AZD1222 vaccination. The J gene is TRBJ2-7, the V gene TRBV5-4; 14 positions agree with TRBD2. This clonotype was obtained from an adult in good health. DNA of the CDR3: TGTGCCAGCAGCTTGGGACTAGCGGGGGGGCCACTCGAGCAGTACTTC. This sequence encodes CASSLGLAGGPLEQYF.